This TCR beta chain is drawn from a study of shared T cell receptors in the human thymus. Clones were read by immunoSEQ multiplex PCR, and TCRdb kept only the in-frame ones, dropping some. The sample includes about 660,000 clones, around 87% of them seen just once. The V gene's germline CDR1 is SGHVS and CDR2 FQNEAQ. V lost 4 bases to trimming and J lost 6 bases; unmatched junction nucleotides: 5. CDR3 size: 15 residues. These data were also reused for a study on human thymus T cells. That paper states: Obtained as resections during corrective heart surgery, the thymus tissue was then studied. Both thymic and peripheral blood repertoires showed apparently biased V and J usage. Related research described strongly overlapping thymic repertoires in unrelated people.

The V gene is TRBV7-8, the J gene TRBJ1-5; the match to TRBD1 covers 11 bases. The origin of this receptor is a boy under three years old with a congenital heart defect. What was sequenced was thymocytes. CDR3 amino acids: CASSSTGTGGQPQHF. As DNA, the CDR3 is TGTGCCAGCAGCTCCACCGGGACAGGGGGTCAGCCCCAGCATTTT.